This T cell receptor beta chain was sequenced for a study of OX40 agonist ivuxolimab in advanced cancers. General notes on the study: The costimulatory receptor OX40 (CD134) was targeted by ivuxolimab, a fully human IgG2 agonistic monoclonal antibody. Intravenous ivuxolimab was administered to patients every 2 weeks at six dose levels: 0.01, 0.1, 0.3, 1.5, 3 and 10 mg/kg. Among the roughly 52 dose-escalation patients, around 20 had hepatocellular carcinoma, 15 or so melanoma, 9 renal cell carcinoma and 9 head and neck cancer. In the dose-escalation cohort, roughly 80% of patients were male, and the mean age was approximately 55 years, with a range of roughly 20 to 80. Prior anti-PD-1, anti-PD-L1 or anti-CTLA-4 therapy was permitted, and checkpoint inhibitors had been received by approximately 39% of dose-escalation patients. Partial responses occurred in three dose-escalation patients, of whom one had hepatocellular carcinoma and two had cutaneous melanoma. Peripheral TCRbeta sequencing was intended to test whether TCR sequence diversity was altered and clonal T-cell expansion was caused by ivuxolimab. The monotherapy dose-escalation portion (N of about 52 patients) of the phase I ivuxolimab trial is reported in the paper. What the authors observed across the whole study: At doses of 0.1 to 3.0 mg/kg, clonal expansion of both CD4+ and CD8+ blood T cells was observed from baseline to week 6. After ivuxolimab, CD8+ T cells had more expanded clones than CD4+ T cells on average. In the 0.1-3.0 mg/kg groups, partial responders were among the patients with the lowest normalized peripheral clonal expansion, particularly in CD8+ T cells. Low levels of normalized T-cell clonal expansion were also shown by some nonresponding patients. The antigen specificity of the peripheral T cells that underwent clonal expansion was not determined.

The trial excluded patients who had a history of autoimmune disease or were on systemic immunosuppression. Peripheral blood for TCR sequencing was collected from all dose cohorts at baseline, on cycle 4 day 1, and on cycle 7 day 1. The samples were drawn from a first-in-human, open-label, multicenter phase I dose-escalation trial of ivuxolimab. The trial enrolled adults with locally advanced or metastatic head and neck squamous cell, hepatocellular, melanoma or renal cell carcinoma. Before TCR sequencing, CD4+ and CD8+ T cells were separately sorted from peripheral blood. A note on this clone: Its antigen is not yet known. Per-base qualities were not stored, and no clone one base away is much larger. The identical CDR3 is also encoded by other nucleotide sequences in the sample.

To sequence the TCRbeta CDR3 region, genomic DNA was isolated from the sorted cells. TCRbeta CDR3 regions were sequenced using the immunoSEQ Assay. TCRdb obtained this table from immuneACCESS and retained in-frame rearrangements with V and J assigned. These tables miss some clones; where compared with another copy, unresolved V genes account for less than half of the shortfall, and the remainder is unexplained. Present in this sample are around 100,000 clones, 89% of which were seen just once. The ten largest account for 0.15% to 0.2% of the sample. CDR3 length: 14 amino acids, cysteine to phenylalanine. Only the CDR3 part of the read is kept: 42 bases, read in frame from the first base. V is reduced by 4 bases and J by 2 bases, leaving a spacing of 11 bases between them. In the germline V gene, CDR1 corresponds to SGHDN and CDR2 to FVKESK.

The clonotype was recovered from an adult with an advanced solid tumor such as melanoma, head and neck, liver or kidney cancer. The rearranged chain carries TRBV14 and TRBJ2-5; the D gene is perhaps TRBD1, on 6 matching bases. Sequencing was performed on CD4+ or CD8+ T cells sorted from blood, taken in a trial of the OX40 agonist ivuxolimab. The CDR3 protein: CASSLQGSQETQYF. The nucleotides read TGTGCCAGCAGCCTACAGGGATCGCAAGAGACCCAGTACTTC.